This T cell receptor beta chain originates from a study of CD8+CD57+ T cells in acquired aplastic anemia. Looking at the study overall: Recorded DNA amounts for sorted CD4+ and CD8+ cells had an average of 3.2 ug.

In regard to this clonotype: The antigen remains undetermined.

Overall study findings and caveats: A set of some 28 CD8+ CDR3 sequences was shared between patients and controls, and these sequences appeared highly expressed in patients. Levels of CD8+ Simpson's diversity were not significantly distinct in patients versus controls.

V lost 8 bases to trimming and J lost 4 bases, with 27 bases between them. The CDR3 loop spans 17 amino acids. Germline loops: CDR1 SEHNR, CDR2 FQNEAQ (reference sequence). Genomic DNA constituted the template upon which TCR beta VDJ and CDR3 profiling was performed. TCRdb re-analysed the reads in MiXCR, keeping a single row per CDR3 protein. This table holds some 240,000 distinct CDR3 sequences, almost 35% found once. The sequence was obtained from a human donor in good health, serving as a control. The sequencing input was sorted CD4+, CD8+, or CD8+CD57+ T cells (not recorded which) from PBMCs. This chain uses TRBV7-9 with TRBJ2-7, with D perhaps TRBD2 (7 bases). The CDR3: CASGSWGGPGHSYEQYF. The CDR3 DNA follows: TGTGCCAGCGGCAGCTGGGGGGGACCGGGACATTCTTACGAGCAGTACTTC.